This TCR beta chain was profiled in a study of coeliac disease. The overall study: The study queried TRBV7-2 bias without high-resolution HLA data. Study results and limitations: Few TRB amino acid sequences were shared between samples; most were unique. In active celiac disease, intraepithelial and lamina propria TRB and TRG repertoires were less clonal than controls. Cross-contamination between intraepithelial and lamina propria cells was possible.

Germline lookup yields CDR1 SGHAT and CDR2 FQNNGV. This CDR3 is 15 amino acids long. The V segment lost 5 bases and the J segment 10 bases; nucleotides outside the gene matches: 12. One frozen approximately 500,000-cell aliquot per fraction was sequenced. A word on this clone: What it binds is not known.

TCRdb's table, derived via immunoSEQ multiplex PCR, lists solely in-frame clones and lacks some. The sample lists 3,800 or so clones; around 66% were seen once. V and J are TRBV11-2 and TRBJ2-1; TRBD1 matches at 9 bases. This clonotype originated in a young woman with active celiac disease. The sequenced sample was intraepithelial lymphocytes from the gut. This chain's CDR3 is CASSPRTGVSAEQFF. The CDR3 bases are TGTGCCAGCAGCCCCCGGACAGGGGTAAGTGCCGAGCAGTTCTTC.